This TCR beta chain emerged from a study of Tregs in tolerant kidney transplant recipients. TCRdb's copy holds only in-frame clones and misses some; the assay was immunoSEQ multiplex PCR. The repertoire holds 90,000 or so clones, with just over 90% as singletons. Trimming cost V 3 bases and J 8 bases, with 16 bases left between them. This CDR3 has 14 residues. Germline V gene data show CDR1 as KGHSH and CDR2 as LQKENI. Comments on this clone: As yet, its antigen is unknown.

Notes on the study in general: The most relevant donor-specific Treg TCRbeta repertoire apparently came from expansion with activated donor B cells.

The clonotype comes from a human donor in good health. The gene calls are TRBV18 and TRBJ1-2; D perhaps matches TRBD1 (5 bases). Sequencing was carried out using CD8+ T cells from blood. The CDR3 bases are TGTGCCAGCTCACCGGGGGAGGGATCCAGGGGCTACACCTTC. This translates into CASSPGEGSRGYTF.